Below are 18 T cell receptor beta chains sequenced from a single sample in a study of T-cell reconstitution after alpha-beta-depleted transplantation in children (dated by TCRdb to the mid-2010s). According to the study, the label for this sample's treatment or condition signals: allogeneic hematopoietic cell transplantation with graft depleted of TCRalphabeta T cells and CD19 B cells. Library generation was performed with PCR. Sequencing took place on an Illumina HiSeq 2500. Molecular barcoding was employed in the preparation of TCR libraries, with unique molecular identifiers being used to normalize TCRbeta repertoire quantification. In-frame beta chains were kept once TCRdb had trimmed the public reads at Q25 with fastp and called clones with MiXCR. Identical CDR3 protein sequences are pooled into one entry, listed with their most common genes and DNA. The sample table shows about 140,000 distinct CDR3 sequences, and roughly 9% are seen once. 15% to 20% of the sample comes from the top ten.

The sequencing here drew on PBMCs, mostly from graft donor cells, taken 180 days after TCRalphabeta/CD19-depleted stem cell transplant. The source is a female patient between 2 and 10 years old who had a stem cell transplant for congenital amegakaryocytic thrombocytopenia, so the T cells may come from the graft donor.

At least ten counts were recorded for this clonotype. The chain carries TRBV29-1 and TRBJ1-1, with a tentative D call TRBD1 (6 bases). Trimming pared 6 bases from V and 0 bases from J, leaving 11 bases between. The CDR3 is 13 residues long. CDR1 and CDR2 from the germline V gene are SQVTM and ANQGSEA. CDR3 region: CSVSQGMNTEAFF. CDR3 coding DNA: TGCAGCGTCTCACAGGGCATGAACACTGAAGCTTTCTTT.

This clonotype was recorded a few times. DNA of the CDR3: TGTGCCATCAGTGAGTATGGACTACGAGGGCAGTACTTC. Translating gives CAISEYGLRGQYF. The chain couples TRBV10-3 to TRBJ2-7; maybe TRBD2 (6 bases). Trimming shortened V by 1 base and J by 9 bases, and 13 bases separated the two germline ends. CDR1 ENHRY and CDR2 SYGVKD come from the germline V gene. The CDR3 spans 13 residues.

The chain employs TRBV7-8 and TRBJ2-3, with 11 bases identical to TRBD1. V shed 4 bases, J shed 7 bases, and the junction held 4 bases outside the gene matches. The CDR3 has 14 residues. Germline-derived CDR1 and CDR2 are SGHVS and FQNEAQ. The CDR3 spells CASSSGTGGYTQYF. The CDR3 nucleotides are TGTGCCAGCAGCTCCGGGACAGGGGGTTATACGCAGTATTTT.

In its sample, this clonotype was seen a few times. V is TRBV20-1 and J is TRBJ2-1, with D uncertain. This CDR3 region has 15 residues. CDR1 is DFQATT and CDR2 is SNEGSKA in the germline V gene (reference sequence). The V end lost 1 base, the J end lost 3 bases, and 13 bases lay between the germline ends. Here the CDR3 DNA reads TGCAGTGCTAGAGCTAGGTCGTCTCTCTACAATGAGCAGTTCTTC. Translation: CSARARSSLYNEQFF.

In this sample, this clonotype turned up many times. The chain uses TRBV5-5 and TRBJ2-2, with TRBD1 matching 8 bases. V shed 2 bases, J shed 4 bases, and the junction held 4 bases outside the gene matches. The CDR3 is 15 amino acids. Germline lookup yields CDR1 SGHKS and CDR2 YYEKEE (reference sequence). As DNA, the CDR3 is TGTGCCAGCAGCTTTGGGGACAGGAGCACCGGGGAGCTGTTTTTT. This gives the protein CASSFGDRSTGELFF.

This clonotype was found a few times. The chain uses TRBV13 and TRBJ2-7, with TRBD1 identical over 9 bases. V lost 5 bases, J lost 5 bases, and 4 bases stayed unmatched. The CDR3 is made up of 13 amino acids. Germline V gene data show CDR1 as PRHDT and CDR2 as FYEKMQ (reference sequence). CDR3 bases: TGTGCCAGCAGCCCGGGACAGGGTAACGAGCAGTACTTC. It encodes CASSPGQGNEQYF.

V gene TRBV20-1 combines with J gene TRBJ2-3; D unclear. Germline CDR1 is DFQATT and CDR2 is SNEGSKA (reference sequence). The CDR3 contains 10 residues. CDR3 sequence (DNA): TGCAGCTGTGGCGAGGATACGCAGTATTTT. Translation gives CSCGEDTQYF.

The rearrangement joins TRBV20-1 to TRBJ2-7; 7 nucleotides match TRBD2. Germline V gene sequence: CDR1 DFQATT, CDR2 SNEGSKA (reference sequence). The CDR3 consists of 13 residues. The V gene end was trimmed by 3 bases and the J gene end by 3 bases; junction bases not matched to a gene: 5. CDR3 bases: TGCAGTGCTAGCGGGACTACCAACTACGAGCAGTACTTC. The encoded protein is CSASGTTNYEQYF.

This clonotype was seen ten or more times. The chain employs TRBV7-8 and TRBJ2-5; the D call may be TRBD1 or TRBD2 (5 bases each). V lost 5 bases and J 3 bases, leaving 16 bases between the germline ends. The CDR3 covers 15 residues. Per the germline V gene, CDR1 is SGHVS and CDR2 is FQNEAQ. The CDR3 DNA reads as TGTGCCAGCAGCATCAGGTCGGGGACGGAAGAGACCCAGTACTTC. Its translation is CASSIRSGTEETQYF. The full variable domain, with the rest looked up from reference TRBV7-8 and TRBJ2-5, is GAGVSQSPRYKVAKRGQDVALRCDPISGHVSLFWYQQALGQGPEFLTYFQNEAQLDKSGLPSDRFFAERPEGSVSTLKIQRTQQEDSAVYLCASSIRSGTEETQYFGPGTRLLVL.

About this clonotype: The CDR3 carries no conserved terminal phenylalanine or tryptophan, so it likely arises from a read error. The gene calls are TRBV19 and TRBJ1-5, with D maybe TRBD1 (5 bases). Looked up from germline, CDR1 is LNHDA and CDR2 is SQIVND (reference sequence). V was cut by 7 bases and J by 1 base, with 11 bases left in between. The CDR3 has 14 residues. This CDR3 reads CASTGNPSNQPQHL. The CDR3 DNA is TGTGCCAGTACAGGGAACCCGAGCAATCAGCCCCAGCATCTT.

This clonotype was counted at least ten times. The rearrangement links TRBV12-3 or TRBV12-4 to TRBJ2-7; possibly TRBD1 or TRBD2 for D (5 bases each). Trimming shortened V by 7 bases and J by 3 bases, and 13 bases separated the two germline ends. The CDR3 consists of 13 residues. This chain's CDR3 is CASNRDRDYEQYF. The CDR3 coding sequence is TGTGCCAGCAACCGGGACCGGGACTACGAGCAGTACTTC.

The chain employs TRBV18 and TRBJ2-1, with D possibly called TRBD1 or TRBD2 (5 bases each). From germline, CDR1 is KGHSH and CDR2 LQKENI. V lost 2 bases and J 6 bases, leaving 11 bases between the germline ends. This CDR3 has 14 amino acids. CDR3 nucleotide sequence: TGTGCCAGCTCACCATTCCGGGACGCCAATGAGCAGTTCTTC. It encodes CASSPFRDANEQFF. Full variable domain (rest looked up from reference TRBV18 and TRBJ2-1): NAGVMQNPRHLVRRRGQEARLRCSPMKGHSHVYWYRQLPEEGLKFMVYLQKENIIDESGMPKERFSAEFPKEGPSILRIQQVVRGDSAAYFCASSPFRDANEQFFGPGTRLTVL.

This clonotype has ten or more counts. This rearrangement joins TRBV7-9 to TRBJ2-3; 14 bases fit TRBD2. Per germline, CDR1 SEHNR and CDR2 FQNEAQ (reference sequence). The J segment lost 5 bases and the V segment lost 4 bases, leaving 11 bases of the junction unmatched. CDR3 length equals 18 residues. CDR3 nucleotides: TGTGCCAGCAGCTCCCCCCTGGGACTAGCGGGAGCGGGAGATACGCAGTATTTT. It translates to CASSSPLGLAGAGDTQYF.

This clonotype showed up just a few times. The V and J genes are TRBV28 and TRBJ1-5; no definite D call. V shed 8 bases and J shed 4 bases, with 15 bases lying between them. Germline CDR1 reads MDHEN; CDR2 reads SYDVKM. The CDR3 consists of 14 residues. The CDR3 nucleotides read TGTGCCAGCTTACGGGGAGACTTTAATCAGCCCCAGCATTTT. Protein sequence: CASLRGDFNQPQHF.

The sample holds many counts of this clonotype. This chain uses TRBV5-1 with TRBJ1-1, with TRBD1 matching over 9 bases. This CDR3 spans 15 amino acids. Germline assignment: CDR1 SGHRS and CDR2 YFSETQ. The J segment lost 5 bases and the V segment lost 5 bases, leaving 10 bases of the junction unmatched. The CDR3 region has the DNA TGCGCCAGCAGGCGGTTACAGGGGGCTCTGACTGAAGCTTTCTTT. The encoded protein is CASRRLQGALTEAFF.

This clonotype is labeled as medium-sized (0.01 to 0.1%). The gene calls are TRBV7-9 and TRBJ2-3; tentatively, D is TRBD2 (6 bases). Trimming pared 5 bases from V and 2 bases from J, leaving 11 bases between. The CDR3 spans 14 residues. Germline V CDR1 and CDR2: SEHNR, FQNEAQ (reference sequence). CDR3 sequence (DNA): TGTGCCAGCAGCCTTAGGGACTTCACAGATACGCAGTATTTT. Residues: CASSLRDFTDTQYF.

A few counts support this clonotype. The chain carries TRBV6-2 or TRBV6-3 and TRBJ2-7; 9 nucleotides line up with TRBD2. Germline loops: CDR1 MNHEY, CDR2 SVGEGT. J gave up 3 bases and V 4 bases, and 7 bases lay outside the gene matches. The CDR3 loop spans 15 amino acids. The CDR3, as DNA: TGTGCCAGCAGTTCCGGGACTAGCCCGGACTACGAGCAGTACTTC. Translation: CASSSGTSPDYEQYF.

This clonotype has just a few counts. The chain joins TRBV29-1 to TRBJ1-1, with D tentatively TRBD1 (6 bases). V lost 6 bases to trimming and J lost 3 bases, with 14 bases between them. The CDR3 covers 13 residues. In germline, CDR1 is SQVTM, CDR2 ANQGSEA. The CDR3 sequence is CSVATGRYTEAFF. DNA of the CDR3: TGCAGCGTCGCTACAGGGCGGTACACTGAAGCTTTCTTT.